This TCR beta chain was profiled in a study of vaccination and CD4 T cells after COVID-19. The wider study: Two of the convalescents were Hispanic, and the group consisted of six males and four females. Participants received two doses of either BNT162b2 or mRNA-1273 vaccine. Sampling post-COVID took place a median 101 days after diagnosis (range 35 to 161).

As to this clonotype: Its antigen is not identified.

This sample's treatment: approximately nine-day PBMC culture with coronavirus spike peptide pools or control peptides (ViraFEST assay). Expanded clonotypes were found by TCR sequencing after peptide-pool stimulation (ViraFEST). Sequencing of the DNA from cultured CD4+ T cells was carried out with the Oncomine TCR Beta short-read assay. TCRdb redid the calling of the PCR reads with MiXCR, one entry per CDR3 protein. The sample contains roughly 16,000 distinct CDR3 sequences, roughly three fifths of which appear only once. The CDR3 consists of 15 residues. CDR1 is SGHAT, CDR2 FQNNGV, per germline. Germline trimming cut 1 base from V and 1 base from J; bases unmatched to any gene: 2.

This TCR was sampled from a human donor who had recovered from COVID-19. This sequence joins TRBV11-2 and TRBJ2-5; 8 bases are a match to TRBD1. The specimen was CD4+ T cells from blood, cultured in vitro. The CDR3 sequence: CASSLVGQVQETQYF. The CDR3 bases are TGTGCCAGCAGCTTAGTGGGACAGGTCCAAGAGACCCAGTACTTC.